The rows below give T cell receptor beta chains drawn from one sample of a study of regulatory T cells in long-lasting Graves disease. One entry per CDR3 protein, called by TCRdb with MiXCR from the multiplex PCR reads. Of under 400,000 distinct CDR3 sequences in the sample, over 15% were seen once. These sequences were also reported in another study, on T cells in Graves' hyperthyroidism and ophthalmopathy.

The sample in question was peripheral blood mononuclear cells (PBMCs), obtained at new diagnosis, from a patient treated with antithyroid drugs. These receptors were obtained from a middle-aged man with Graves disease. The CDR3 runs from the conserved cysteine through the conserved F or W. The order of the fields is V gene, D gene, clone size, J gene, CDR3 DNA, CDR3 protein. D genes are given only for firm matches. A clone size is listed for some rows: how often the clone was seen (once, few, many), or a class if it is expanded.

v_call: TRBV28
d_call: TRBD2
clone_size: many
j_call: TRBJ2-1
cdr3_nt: TGTGCCAGCAGTTTGCCACTAGCGGGCAGCTTTGAGCAGTTCTTC
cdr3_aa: CASSLPLAGSFEQFF

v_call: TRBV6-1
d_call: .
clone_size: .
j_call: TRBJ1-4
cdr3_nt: TGTGCCAGCAGCCAGGGACCTCTCCTCGGGGAACTGTTTTTT
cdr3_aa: CASSQGPLLGELFF

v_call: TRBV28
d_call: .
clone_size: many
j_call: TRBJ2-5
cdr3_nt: TGTGCCAGCAATGGGGGGCTAGAGACCCAGTACTTC
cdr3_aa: CASNGGLETQYF

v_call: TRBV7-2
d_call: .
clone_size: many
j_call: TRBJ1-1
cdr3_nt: TGTGCCAGCAGCCCCTATAGGGGGGCCATCACTGAAGCTTTCTTT
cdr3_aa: CASSPYRGAITEAFF

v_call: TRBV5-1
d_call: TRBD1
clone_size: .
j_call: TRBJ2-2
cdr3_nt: TGCGCCAGCAGCTCTGGACAGGGGGCGCTTGGCCCCGGGGAGCTGTTTTTT
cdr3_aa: CASSSGQGALGPGELFF

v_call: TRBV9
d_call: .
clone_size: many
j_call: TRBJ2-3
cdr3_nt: TGTGCCAGCAGCTACCGACAGGAGGGGTCGACAGATACGCAGTATTTT
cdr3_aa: CASSYRQEGSTDTQYF

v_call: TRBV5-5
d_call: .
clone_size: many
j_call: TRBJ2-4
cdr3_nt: TGTGCCAGCAGCTTACAGTTGGACCCACGGCTTCAGTACTTC
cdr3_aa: CASSLQLDPRLQYF

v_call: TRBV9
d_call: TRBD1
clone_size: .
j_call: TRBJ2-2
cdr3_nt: TGTGCCAGCAGCTCATCGACAGGGTGGGGAACCGGGGAGCTGTTTTTT
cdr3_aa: CASSSSTGWGTGELFF

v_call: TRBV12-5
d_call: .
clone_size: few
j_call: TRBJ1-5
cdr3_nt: TGTGCTAGTGGTTTGGTACCGGGGCCTCATCAGCCCCAGCATTTT
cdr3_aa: CASGLVPGPHQPQHF

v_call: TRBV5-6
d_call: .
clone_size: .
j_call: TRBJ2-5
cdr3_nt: TGTGCCAGCACCAAAGGGCAAGAAGAGACCCAGTACTTC
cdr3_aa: CASTKGQEETQYF

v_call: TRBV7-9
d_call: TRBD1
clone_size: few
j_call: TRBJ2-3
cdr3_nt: TGTGCCAGCAGCTTAACCTGGGACAGGGGCACAGATACGCAGTATTTT
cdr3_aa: CASSLTWDRGTDTQYF

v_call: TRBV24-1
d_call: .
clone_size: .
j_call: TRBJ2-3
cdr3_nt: TGTGCCACCAGTGACCCTAGATGGGGCTCAGATACGCAGTATTTT
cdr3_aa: CATSDPRWGSDTQYF

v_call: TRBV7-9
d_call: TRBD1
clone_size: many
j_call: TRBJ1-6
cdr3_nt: TGTGCCAGCAGCTTAGCTGGGGGACAGCCCAATTCACCCCTCCACTTT
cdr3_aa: CASSLAGGQPNSPLHF

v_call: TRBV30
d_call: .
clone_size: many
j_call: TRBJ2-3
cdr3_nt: TGTGCCTGGAGCCCCGGGACATCTACCACAGATACGCAGTATTTT
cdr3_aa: CAWSPGTSTTDTQYF